Below are 15 T cell receptor beta chains sequenced from a single sample in a study of identical twins. Via MiXCR, TCRdb re-called the 5' RACE reads, giving one row per CDR3 protein. The repertoire holds about 890,000 distinct CDR3 sequences, with over 9% as singletons. These data also formed part of another study, on yellow fever vaccine responses in identical twins.

Sequences were obtained from PBMCs. The receptors come from a woman under 30 in good health.

The sample holds many counts of this clonotype. This chain joins TRBV3-1 and TRBJ2-1, with 7 positions matching TRBD2. V dropped 4 bases and J dropped 1; count of bases not matched to a gene: 4. This CDR3 is 15 amino acids long. In germline, CDR1 is LGHDT, CDR2 YNNKEL (reference sequence). The DNA for the CDR3 is TGTGCCAGCAGCCCAGCGGGGAATTCCTACAATGAGCAGTTCTTC. It yields the protein CASSPAGNSYNEQFF.

This clonotype has a handful of counts. The chain combines TRBV28 with TRBJ2-3; TRBD2 matches 12 bases. This CDR3 has 17 residues. CDR1 and CDR2 from the germline V gene are MDHEN and SYDVKM. V dropped 6 bases and J dropped 6; count of bases not matched to a gene: 13. CDR3 in DNA: TGTGCCAGCAGCCTCCGCCTAGCGGGGGGGCCAAGGGATACGCAGTATTTT. Amino acid sequence: CASSLRLAGGPRDTQYF.

The genes are TRBV5-1 and TRBJ2-2; 7 bases are a match to TRBD2. V gave up 0 bases and J gave up 5 bases; unmatched junction bases: 7. The germline V gene has CDR1 SGHRS and CDR2 YFSETQ. The CDR3 is 16 residues long. The CDR3 DNA is TGCGCCAGCAGCTTGGCCGGGACTACTCGAACCGGGGAGCTGTTTTTT. Translating it yields CASSLAGTTRTGELFF. The variable domain in full, completed from reference TRBV5-1 and TRBJ2-2, reads KAGVTQTPRYLIKTRGQQVTLSCSPISGHRSVSWYQQTPGQGLQFLFEYFSETQRNKGNFPGRFSGRQFSNSRSEMNVSTLELGDSALYLCASSLAGTTRTGELFFGEGSRLTVL.

This clonotype has just a few counts. This chain joins TRBV10-3 and TRBJ2-1; TRBD2 agrees at 11 bases. V shed 7 bases, J shed 4 bases, and the junction held 9 bases outside the gene matches. The CDR3 is made up of 16 amino acids. Germline CDR1 ENHRY, CDR2 SYGVKD. Here the CDR3 DNA reads TGTGCCATCACCGGGACTAGCGGCGACGGGTACAATGAGCAGTTCTTC. Its protein is CAITGTSGDGYNEQFF.

This clonotype occurred a few times. The chain couples TRBV11-2 to TRBJ2-2; D not resolved. CDR1 SGHAT and CDR2 FQNNGV come from the germline V gene. The length of the CDR3 is 18 residues. Trimming removed 0 bases from V and 1 base from J, with 15 bases in between. In DNA form, the CDR3 reads TGTGCCAGCAGCTTAGATCGGGTTTTCCAGATGAACACCGGGGAGCTGTTTTTT. It yields the protein CASSLDRVFQMNTGELFF.

This clonotype was found a few times. The rearrangement uses TRBV7-9 and TRBJ2-1; the D gene is possibly TRBD1 (5 bases). V dropped 5 bases and J dropped 4 bases, with 15 bases sitting between them. CDR3 size: 15 residues. Germline loops: CDR1 SEHNR, CDR2 FQNEAQ (reference sequence). The CDR3: CASSPGQAKYNEQFF. CDR3 DNA sequence: TGTGCCAGCAGCCCAGGGCAGGCAAAATACAATGAGCAGTTCTTC.

The V call is TRBV6-5, the J call TRBJ2-2, with D perhaps TRBD2 (5 bases). Germline V lookup: CDR1 MNHEY, CDR2 SVGAGI. The CDR3 loop spans 15 amino acids. Between the trimmed V and J ends, which lost 2 bases and 7 bases, there was a span of 14 bases. The CDR3 loop reads CASSYDRPGIGELFF. The CDR3 DNA follows: TGTGCCAGCAGTTACGACCGGCCGGGGATCGGGGAGCTGTTTTTT.

In its sample, this clonotype was seen a few times. The chain uses TRBV10-3 and TRBJ2-3; 8 bases are shared with TRBD2. This CDR3 has 14 residues. Germline V CDR1 and CDR2: ENHRY, SYGVKD. V lost 2 bases and J lost 5; bases outside the gene matches: 3. The CDR3 bases are TGTGCCATCAGTGAGCGGGAGGGTGGAGATACGCAGTATTTT. Its protein is CAISEREGGDTQYF.

This clonotype was observed a handful of times. The chain couples TRBV11-2 to TRBJ2-1; TRBD2 matches 8 bases. V gave up 3 bases and J gave up 7 bases; unmatched junction bases: 5. This CDR3 region has 14 residues. CDR1 is SGHAT and CDR2 is FQNNGV in the germline V gene. As DNA, the CDR3 is TGTGCCAGCAGCTTCGGACTAGCTAAGAATGAGCAGTTCTTC. Translated, it gives CASSFGLAKNEQFF. The entire variable domain, with the rest obtained from reference TRBV11-2 and TRBJ2-1, is as follows: EAGVAQSPRYKIIEKRQSVAFWCNPISGHATLYWYQQILGQGPKLLIQFQNNGVVDDSQLPKDRFSAERLKGVDSTLKIQPAKLEDSAVYLCASSFGLAKNEQFFGPGTRLTVL.

The chain carries TRBV28 and TRBJ2-7; 7 bases match TRBD2. Germline CDR1 and CDR2: MDHEN and SYDVKM. V lost 6 bases, J lost 4 bases, and 12 bases stayed unmatched. CDR3 length: 15 residues. CDR3 region: CASSLSGAGGYEQYV. The CDR3 DNA reads as TGTGCCAGCAGCCTCTCCGGGGCCGGGGGGTACGAGCAGTACGTC.

This clonotype was seen a handful of times. The chain links TRBV20-1 to TRBJ2-3; D possibly corresponds to TRBD2 (6 bases). The CDR3 covers 15 residues. V was shortened by 6 bases and J by 1 base, with 17 bases between the two germline ends. Per the germline V gene, CDR1 is DFQATT and CDR2 is SNEGSKA (reference sequence). CDR3 nucleotides: TGCAGTGCCCTTTCCGGGAGCGAGGGCACAGATACGCAGTATTTT. It encodes CSALSGSEGTDTQYF.

This clonotype was seen a handful of times. This chain links TRBV20-1 with TRBJ1-2; no reliable D call. The CDR3 extends over 14 amino acids. V lost 6 bases and J lost 7, with 21 bases in between. Germline V gene lookup returns CDR1 DFQATT and CDR2 SNEGSKA (reference sequence). CDR3 nucleotide sequence: TGCAGTGCCCCGGAAGGACTCCCAGTCAGTGGCTACACCTTC. Its translation: CSAPEGLPVSGYTF.

This clonotype has a handful of counts. The V and J genes are TRBV2 and TRBJ2-2; 7 bases align to TRBD2. The CDR3 consists of 16 residues. With V trimmed by 6 bases and J by 0 bases, 7 bases remained unmatched. CDR1 and CDR2 from the germline V gene are SNHLY and FYNNEI. The CDR3 region has the DNA TGTGCCAGCAGCCGAGAACTAGCGTCGAACACCGGGGAGCTGTTTTTT. Residues: CASSRELASNTGELFF.

This clonotype was observed at least ten times. This rearrangement joins TRBV5-6 to TRBJ2-1, with D unresolved. V was shortened by 1 base and J by 4 bases, with 12 bases between the two germline ends. The CDR3 sequence is 15 residues long. CDR1 is SGHDT, CDR2 YYEEEE, per germline. The CDR3 DNA reads TGTGCCAGCAGCTTGCCGGTCCCACTATACAATGAGCAGTTCTTC. Its translation: CASSLPVPLYNEQFF.

Many counts were recorded for this clonotype. The J gene is TRBJ1-2, the V gene TRBV12-3 or TRBV12-4; no definite D call. The CDR3 is 16 amino acids. V lost 2 bases, J lost 5 bases, and 18 bases lay in between. CDR3 nucleotides: TGTGCCAGCAGTTTACCCTCCCTGCCGGGGTCTTATGGCTACACCTTC. Its protein is CASSLPSLPGSYGYTF.